This T cell receptor (beta chain) was profiled in a study of T cell responses to AZD1222 COVID-19 vaccine. Repertoires were generated with immunoSEQ multiplex PCR, while TCRdb's copy carries only in-frame clones and drops some. The sample lists approximately 100,000 clones; around nine tenths were seen once. This clone was observed a few times. The sequenced sample was peripheral blood, obtained on day 0 of AZD1222 vaccination. This receptor was identified in an adult in good health.

The CDR3 loop is CASSSSSGSIYYNEQFF. The CDR3 nucleotides read TGTGCCAGCAGCTCATCTAGCGGGTCGATATACTACAATGAGCAGTTCTTC. The rearrangement links TRBV13 to TRBJ2-1; 8 nucleotides agree with TRBD2. CDR1 and CDR2 (germline): PRHDT, FYEKMQ (reference sequence). CDR3 length: 17 amino acids. The V and J ends lost 4 bases and 3 bases, in that order; junction bases with no gene match: 11. The full variable domain, in which reference TRBV13 and TRBJ2-1 provide the parts outside the CDR3, is AAGVIQSPRHLIKEKRETATLKCYPIPRHDTVYWYQQGPGQDPQFLISFYEKMQSDKGSIPDRFSAQQFSDYHSELNMSSLELGDSALYFCASSSSSGSIYYNEQFFGPGTRLTVL.